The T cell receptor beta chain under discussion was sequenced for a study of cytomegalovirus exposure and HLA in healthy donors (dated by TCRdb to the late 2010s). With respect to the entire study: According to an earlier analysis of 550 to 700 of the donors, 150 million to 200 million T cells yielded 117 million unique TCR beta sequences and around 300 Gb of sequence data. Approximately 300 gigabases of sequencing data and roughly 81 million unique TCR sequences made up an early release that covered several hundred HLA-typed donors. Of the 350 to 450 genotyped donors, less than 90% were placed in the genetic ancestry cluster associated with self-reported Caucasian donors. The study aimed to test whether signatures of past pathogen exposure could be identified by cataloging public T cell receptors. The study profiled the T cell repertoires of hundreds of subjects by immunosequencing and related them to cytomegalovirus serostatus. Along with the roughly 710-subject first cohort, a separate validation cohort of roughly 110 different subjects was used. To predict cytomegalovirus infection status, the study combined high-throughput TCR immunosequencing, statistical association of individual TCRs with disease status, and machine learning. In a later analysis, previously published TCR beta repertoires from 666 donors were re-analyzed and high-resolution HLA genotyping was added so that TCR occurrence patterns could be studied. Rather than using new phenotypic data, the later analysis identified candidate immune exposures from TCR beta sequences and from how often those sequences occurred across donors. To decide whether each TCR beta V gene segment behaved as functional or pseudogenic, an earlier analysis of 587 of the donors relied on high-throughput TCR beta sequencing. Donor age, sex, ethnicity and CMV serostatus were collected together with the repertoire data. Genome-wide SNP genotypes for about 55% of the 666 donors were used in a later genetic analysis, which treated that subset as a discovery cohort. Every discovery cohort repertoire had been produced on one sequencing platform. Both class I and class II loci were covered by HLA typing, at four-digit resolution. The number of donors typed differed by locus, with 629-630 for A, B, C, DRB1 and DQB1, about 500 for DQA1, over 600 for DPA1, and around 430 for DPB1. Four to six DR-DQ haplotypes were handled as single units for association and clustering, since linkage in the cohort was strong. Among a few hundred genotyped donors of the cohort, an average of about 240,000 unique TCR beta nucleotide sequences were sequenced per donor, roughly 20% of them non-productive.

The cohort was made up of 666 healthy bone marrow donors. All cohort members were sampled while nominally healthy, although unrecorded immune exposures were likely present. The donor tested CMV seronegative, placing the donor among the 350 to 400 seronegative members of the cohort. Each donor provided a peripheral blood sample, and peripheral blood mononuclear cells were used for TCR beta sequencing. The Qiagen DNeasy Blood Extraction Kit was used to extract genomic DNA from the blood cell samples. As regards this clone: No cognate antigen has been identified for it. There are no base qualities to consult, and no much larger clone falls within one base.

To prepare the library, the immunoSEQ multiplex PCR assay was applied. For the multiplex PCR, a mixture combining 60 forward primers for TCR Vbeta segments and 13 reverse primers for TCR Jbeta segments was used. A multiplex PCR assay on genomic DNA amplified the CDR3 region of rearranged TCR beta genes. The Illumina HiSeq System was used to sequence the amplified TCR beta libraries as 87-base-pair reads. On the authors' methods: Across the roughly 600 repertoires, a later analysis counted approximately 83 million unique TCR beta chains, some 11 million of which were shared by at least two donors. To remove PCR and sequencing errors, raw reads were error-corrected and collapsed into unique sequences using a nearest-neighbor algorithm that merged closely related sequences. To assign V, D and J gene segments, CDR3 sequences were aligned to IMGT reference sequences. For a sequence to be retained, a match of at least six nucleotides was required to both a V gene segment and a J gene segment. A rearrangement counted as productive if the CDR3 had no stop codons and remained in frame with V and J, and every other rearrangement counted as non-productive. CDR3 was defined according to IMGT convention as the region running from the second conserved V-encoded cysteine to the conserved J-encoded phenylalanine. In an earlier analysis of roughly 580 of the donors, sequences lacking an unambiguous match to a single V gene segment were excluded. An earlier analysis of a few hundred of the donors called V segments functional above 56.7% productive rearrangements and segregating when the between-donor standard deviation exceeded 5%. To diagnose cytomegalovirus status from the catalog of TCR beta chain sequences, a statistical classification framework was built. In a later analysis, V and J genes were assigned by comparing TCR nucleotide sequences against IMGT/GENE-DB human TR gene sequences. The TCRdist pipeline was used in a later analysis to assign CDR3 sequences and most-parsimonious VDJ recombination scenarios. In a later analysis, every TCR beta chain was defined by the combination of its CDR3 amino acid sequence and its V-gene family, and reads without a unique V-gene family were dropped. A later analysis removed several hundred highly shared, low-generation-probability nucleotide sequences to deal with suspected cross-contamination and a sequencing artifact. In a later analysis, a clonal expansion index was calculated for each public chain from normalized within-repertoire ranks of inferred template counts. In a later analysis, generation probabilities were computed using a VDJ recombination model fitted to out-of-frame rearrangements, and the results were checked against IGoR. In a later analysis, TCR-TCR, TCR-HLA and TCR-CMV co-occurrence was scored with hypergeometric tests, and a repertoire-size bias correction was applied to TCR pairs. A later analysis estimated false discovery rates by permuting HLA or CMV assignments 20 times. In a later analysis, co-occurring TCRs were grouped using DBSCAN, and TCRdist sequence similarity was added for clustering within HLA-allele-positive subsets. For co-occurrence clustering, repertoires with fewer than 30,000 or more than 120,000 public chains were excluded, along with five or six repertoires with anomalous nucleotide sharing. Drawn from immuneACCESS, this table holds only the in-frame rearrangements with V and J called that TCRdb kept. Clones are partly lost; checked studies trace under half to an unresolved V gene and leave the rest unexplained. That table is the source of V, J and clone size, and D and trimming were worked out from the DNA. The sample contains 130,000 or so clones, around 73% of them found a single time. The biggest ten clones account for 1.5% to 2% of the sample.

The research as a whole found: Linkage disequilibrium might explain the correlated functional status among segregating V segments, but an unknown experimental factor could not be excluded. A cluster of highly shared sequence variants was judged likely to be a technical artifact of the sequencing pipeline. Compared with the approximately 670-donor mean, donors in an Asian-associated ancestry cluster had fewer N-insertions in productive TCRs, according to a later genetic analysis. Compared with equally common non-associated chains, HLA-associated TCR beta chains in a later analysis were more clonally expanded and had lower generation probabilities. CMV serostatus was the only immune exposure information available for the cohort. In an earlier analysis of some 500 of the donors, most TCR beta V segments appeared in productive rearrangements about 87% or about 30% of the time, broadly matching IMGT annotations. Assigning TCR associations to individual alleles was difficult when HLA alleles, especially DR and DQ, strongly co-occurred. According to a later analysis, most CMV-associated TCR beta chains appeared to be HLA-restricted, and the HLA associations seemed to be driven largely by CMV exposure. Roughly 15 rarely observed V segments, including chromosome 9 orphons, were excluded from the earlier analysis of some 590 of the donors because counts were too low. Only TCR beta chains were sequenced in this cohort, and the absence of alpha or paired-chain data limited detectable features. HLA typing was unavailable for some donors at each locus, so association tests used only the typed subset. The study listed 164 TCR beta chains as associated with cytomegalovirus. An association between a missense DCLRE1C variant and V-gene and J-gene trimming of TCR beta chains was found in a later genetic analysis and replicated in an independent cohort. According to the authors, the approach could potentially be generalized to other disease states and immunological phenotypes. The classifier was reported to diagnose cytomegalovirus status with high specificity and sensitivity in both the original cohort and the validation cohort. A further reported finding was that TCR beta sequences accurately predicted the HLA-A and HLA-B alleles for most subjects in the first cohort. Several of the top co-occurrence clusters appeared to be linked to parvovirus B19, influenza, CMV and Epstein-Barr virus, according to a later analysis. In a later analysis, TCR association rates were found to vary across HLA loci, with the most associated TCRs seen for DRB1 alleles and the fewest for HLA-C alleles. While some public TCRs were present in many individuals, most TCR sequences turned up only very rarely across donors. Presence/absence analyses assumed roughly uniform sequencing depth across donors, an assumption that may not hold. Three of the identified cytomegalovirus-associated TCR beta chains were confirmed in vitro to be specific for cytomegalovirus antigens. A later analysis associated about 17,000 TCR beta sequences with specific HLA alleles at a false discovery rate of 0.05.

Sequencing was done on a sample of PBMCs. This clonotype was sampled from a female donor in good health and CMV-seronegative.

The DNA is as follows: TGTGCCAGCAGCTTCTCAGGGGGCTACTATGGCTACACCTTC. It codes for CASSFSGGYYGYTF. The sequence is built from TRBV5-5 and TRBJ1-2; the central 8 bases match TRBD1. The CDR3 holds 14 amino acids from the cysteine to the phenylalanine. Only the CDR3 portion is preserved as DNA: 42 bases, with reading frame beginning at the first base. CDR1 and CDR2 were assigned from the germline V gene (reference sequence) as SGHKS and YYEKEE. V is pruned by 2 bases and J by 3 bases, leaving 3 bases of the junction without a gene match.